The following is a T cell receptor (beta chain) sequence with its context. The entry originates in a study of PD-1 blockade in classical Hodgkin lymphoma. The J segment lost 5 bases and the V segment lost 5 bases, leaving 1 base of the junction unmatched. Germline V lookup: CDR1 WNHNN, CDR2 SYGVQD (reference sequence). The CDR3 length is 14 residues. TCRdb's copy holds only in-frame clones and misses some; the assay was immunoSEQ multiplex PCR. The sample holds around 43,000 clones; approximately 91% are singletons and the top ten take around 5%. Time point meaning: newly diagnosed, previously untreated cHL patient sample.

The chain links TRBV10-1 to TRBJ2-2; 11 bases align to TRBD2. The receptor was derived from a human donor with classical Hodgkin lymphoma. Source material: peripheral blood mononuclear cells (PBMCs). Here the CDR3 DNA reads TGCGCCAGCAGTCGGACTAGCGGGACCGGGGAGCTGTTTTTT. Residues: CASSRTSGTGELFF.